A single sample gave rise to the 7 T cell receptor beta chains below, sequenced in a study of blood T cells in healthy people across ages. Sample-barcoded 5' priming and a J-beta primer mix drove a second PCR of roughly 6 to 12 cycles. TCRdb re-derived calls from the 5' RACE reads in MiXCR, one entry per CDR3 protein. Seen here are roughly 1.9 million distinct CDR3 sequences, more than 35% observed once, and the top ten hold about 21%. The sample taken for sequencing was blood. All receptors come from a human donor in good health.

The V and J genes are TRBV20-1 and TRBJ2-1; 11 bases match TRBD2. J lost 9 bases, V lost 0 bases, and 10 bases had no gene match. The CDR3 runs 16 residues. From germline, CDR1 is DFQATT and CDR2 SNEGSKA (reference sequence). CDR3 nucleotides: TGCAGTGCTAGAGATTTCCTTAGCGGGGGGGCCATTGAGCAGTTCTTC. The encoded protein is CSARDFLSGGAIEQFF.

The sample holds a few counts of this clonotype. The rearrangement joins TRBV6-5 to TRBJ2-1; 11 bases fit TRBD2. V was clipped by 2 bases and J by 4 bases; unmatched bases: 13. The CDR3 totals 19 residues. Looked up from germline, CDR1 is MNHEY and CDR2 is SVGAGI. The CDR3 reads CASSYLTSGVLHPYNEQFF. The CDR3 DNA follows: TGTGCCAGCAGTTACCTGACTAGCGGGGTCCTGCATCCTTACAATGAGCAGTTCTTC.

This clonotype was recorded a few times. V usage is TRBV4-3 and J usage is TRBJ1-2, with D possibly being TRBD1 (5 bases). This CDR3 is built from 16 residues. V lost 0 bases, J lost 1 base, and 12 bases lay in between. The germline CDR1 and CDR2 sequences are LGHNA and YSLEER. Here the CDR3 reads CASSQELTEINYGYTF. The CDR3, as DNA: TGCGCCAGCAGCCAAGAACTGACAGAGATTAACTATGGCTACACCTTC.

This clonotype came up many times. V is TRBV29-1 and J is TRBJ2-1, with D perhaps matching TRBD1 (5 bases). CDR1 and CDR2 from the germline V gene are SQVTM and ANQGSEA. The CDR3 length is 17 residues. V lost 8 bases to trimming and J lost 0 bases, with 23 bases between them. Here the CDR3 DNA reads TGCAGCCATGAACACAGGTCCCACCCAAGCTCCTACAATGAGCAGTTCTTC. Translated: CSHEHRSHPSSYNEQFF.

The V gene is TRBV30, the J gene TRBJ2-7; D gene unclear. The CDR3 spans 11 residues. Germline loops: CDR1 GTSNPN, CDR2 SVGIG (reference sequence). The ends were cut back, 5 bases at V and 1 base at J, with 6 bases in the middle. CDR3 in DNA: TGTGCCTGGGGTAGTTCCTACGAGCAGTACTTC. As protein: CAWGSSYEQYF.

This clonotype was detected a few times. The V gene is TRBV7-6, the J gene TRBJ1-4; no firm D call. Trimming cost V 5 bases and J 0 bases, with 10 bases left between them. This CDR3 has 15 amino acids. Germline V CDR1 and CDR2: SGHVS, FNYEAQ. The CDR3 here is CASSLEWATNEKLFF. The CDR3 DNA reads TGTGCCAGCAGCCTAGAATGGGCAACTAATGAAAAACTGTTTTTT.

This clonotype has a handful of counts. The chain has TRBV9 and TRBJ2-6; no clear D gene. The V end lost 1 base, the J end lost 0 bases, and 5 bases lay between the germline ends. Germline V lookup: CDR1 SGDLS, CDR2 YYNGEE. The CDR3 has 15 amino acids. In DNA form, the CDR3 reads TGTGCCAGCAGCGTAACGGGCTCTGGGGCCAACGTCCTGACTTTC. Protein: CASSVTGSGANVLTF.